Below, 9 T cell receptor beta chains from the same sample are listed, as sequenced in a study of OX40 agonist ivuxolimab in advanced cancers. This table comes from immunoSEQ multiplex PCR, and its TCRdb copy is limited to in-frame clones, with some not included. The sample lists over 70,000 clones; 80% to 90% were seen once. The source was CD4+ or CD8+ T cells sorted from blood, collected in a trial of the OX40 agonist ivuxolimab. The source is an adult with an advanced solid tumor such as melanoma, head and neck, liver or kidney cancer.

Here the CDR3 reads CALGRDTISYEQYF. The CDR3 region has the DNA TGTGCCTTGGGCCGGGACACCATCTCCTACGAGCAGTACTTC. The rearrangement links TRBV7-9 to TRBJ2-7, with D tentatively TRBD1 (6 bases). There are 14 residues in the CDR3. The V end was cut by 11 bases, the J end by 0 bases, with 17 bases between. Germline V gene lookup returns CDR1 SEHNR and CDR2 FQNEAQ (reference sequence).

The chain employs TRBV10-1 and TRBJ2-5; tentative D call: TRBD1 (7 bases). The V gene lost 5 bases and the J gene lost 5 bases, with 18 bases spanning the gap. CDR1 WNHNN and CDR2 SYGVQD come from the germline V gene (reference sequence). The CDR3 consists of 15 residues. The CDR3: CASSTTTGEVETQYF. The CDR3 DNA reads TGCGCCAGCAGTACTACTACAGGGGAGGTTGAGACCCAGTACTTC.

The rearrangement joins TRBV7-9 to TRBJ1-3; tentatively, D is TRBD1 (5 bases). The CDR3 has 18 residues. V dropped 0 bases and J dropped 0 bases, with 15 bases sitting between them. From germline, CDR1 is SEHNR and CDR2 FQNEAQ (reference sequence). The CDR3 reads CASSLAQGLSSSGNTIYF. For the CDR3, the DNA is TGTGCCAGCAGCTTAGCTCAGGGTCTCTCATCCTCTGGAAACACCATATATTTT.

The gene calls are TRBV7-9 and TRBJ2-3, with 8 bases that match TRBD2. Trimming cost V 7 bases and J 2 bases; bases outside gene matches: 2. The CDR3 covers 13 residues. CDR1 is SEHNR and CDR2 is FQNEAQ in the germline V gene (reference sequence). CDR3 DNA sequence: TGTGCCAGCACGCGGGAGGCCACAGATACGCAGTATTTT. This codes for CASTREATDTQYF.

The rearrangement uses TRBV4-1 and TRBJ1-6; 8 bases map to TRBD1. In germline, CDR1 is MGHRA, CDR2 YSYEKL. V was clipped by 1 base and J by 5 bases; unmatched bases: 4. This CDR3 region has 16 residues. CDR3 sequence (DNA): TGCGCCAGCAGCCAAGGGACAGGGAGCCATAATTCACCCCTCCACTTT. Its protein product is CASSQGTGSHNSPLHF.

V usage is TRBV18 and J usage is TRBJ2-2; the D gene is possibly TRBD2 (7 bases). Trimming removed 3 bases from V and 5 bases from J, with 22 bases in between. Per germline, CDR1 KGHSH and CDR2 LQKENI. The CDR3 has 18 amino acids. The DNA of the CDR3 is TGTGCCAGCTCACCCCAATGGCGGGGGCTAGATAAGACCGGGGAGCTGTTTTTT. Its translation: CASSPQWRGLDKTGELFF.

The V and J genes are TRBV18 and TRBJ2-5; 10 bases are shared with TRBD1. The CDR3 runs 16 residues. Germline CDR1 KGHSH, CDR2 LQKENI. The ends lost 4 bases at V and 3 bases at J; junction bases unmatched: 8. The CDR3 sequence is CASSRDRGPLKETQYF. The CDR3 coding sequence is TGTGCCAGCTCACGGGACAGGGGTCCCCTAAAAGAGACCCAGTACTTC. The full variable domain, its missing parts supplied by reference TRBV18 and TRBJ2-5, is NAGVMQNPRHLVRRRGQEARLRCSPMKGHSHVYWYRQLPEEGLKFMVYLQKENIIDESGMPKERFSAEFPKEGPSILRIQQVVRGDSAAYFCASSRDRGPLKETQYFGPGTRLLVL.

The CDR3 reads CASSPRASAETQYF. The CDR3 nucleotides are TGTGCCAGCAGCCCGAGGGCGTCGGCAGAGACCCAGTACTTC. The chain couples TRBV7-3 to TRBJ2-5; weak D call: TRBD2 (5 bases). V was pared by 5 bases and J by 4 bases, with 14 bases between. The CDR3 has 14 residues. Germline loops: CDR1 SGHTA, CDR2 FQGTGA.

This sequence joins TRBV4-1 and TRBJ1-2, with TRBD1 matching over 8 bases. CDR1 and CDR2 from the germline V gene are MGHRA and YSYEKL. The CDR3 is 15 residues long. Trimming removed 0 bases from V and 5 bases from J; junction bases left unmatched: 5. DNA for the CDR3: TGCGCCAGCAGCCAAGAACAGGGGGAATGGTATGGCTACACCTTC. The encoded protein is CASSQEQGEWYGYTF.